This T cell receptor beta chain was documented in a study of blood T cell repertoires in COVID-19. Here immunoSEQ multiplex PCR was the method, and the copy in TCRdb shows in-frame clones only, minus some. The sample has 20,000 to 30,000 clones, over 85% seen once. Sequenced material: peripheral blood. This TCR was sampled from a human donor in a cohort sampled during active COVID-19.

The DNA of the CDR3 is TGTGCCAGCAGCACGGGACTAGCGGGGCACGAGCAGTACTTC. Its translation is CASSTGLAGHEQYF. The chain is built from TRBV7-2 and TRBJ2-7, with 13 positions matching TRBD2. Germline V lookup: CDR1 SGHTA, CDR2 FQGNSA. This CDR3 region has 14 residues. The V segment lost 5 bases and the J segment 5 bases; nucleotides outside the gene matches: 3.